Shown below are 11 T cell receptor beta chains from a single sample sequenced in a study of T cells after posttransplantation cyclophosphamide. A marrow graft followed busulfan-fludarabine conditioning, with cyclophosphamide on days +3 and +4. Sequencing was performed with immunoSEQ multiplex PCR; in TCRdb, only in-frame clones are kept and a portion is missing. Of 15,000 to 20,000 clones in the sample, 87% were seen once. The sequences come from PBMCs, collected after allogeneic stem cell transplant with posttransplant cyclophosphamide. The receptors come from a female patient between 40 and 55 years old who received an allogeneic stem cell transplant from a related donor, was CMV-positive, and had no GVHD. Some T cells may be the graft donor's.

In this sample, this clone turned up once. The V call is TRBV30, the J call TRBJ2-7, with 7 bases that match TRBD2. The CDR3 loop spans 12 amino acids. Germline V lookup: CDR1 GTSNPN, CDR2 SVGIG (reference sequence). V was clipped by 4 bases and J by 4 bases; unmatched bases: 4. The CDR3 reads CAWNPGGYEQYF. DNA for the CDR3: TGTGCCTGGAATCCCGGGGGGTACGAGCAGTACTTC.

The chain has TRBV5-6 and TRBJ2-5; TRBD2 matches 9 bases. The J call is doubtful: the DNA matches TRBJ2-7 better. This CDR3 has 14 amino acids. Germline V lookup: CDR1 SGHDT, CDR2 YYEEEE. CDR3 protein: CASSLVSGSIEQYF. The CDR3 DNA reads TGTGCCAGCAGCTTGGTTAGCGGGAGTATCGAGCAGTACTTC.

This clone has a single count. This chain joins TRBV5-4 and TRBJ2-7; no firm D call. Germline loops: CDR1 SGHNT, CDR2 YYREEE (reference sequence). This CDR3 spans 15 amino acids. V lost 0 bases and J 6 bases, leaving 16 bases between the germline ends. CDR3 protein: CASSLGLGRLSEQYF. The CDR3 nucleotides read TGTGCCAGCAGCTTGGGGCTAGGTCGATTGAGCGAGCAGTACTTC.

The gene calls are TRBV5-6 and TRBJ2-1; 9 bases are a match to TRBD2. CDR3 length: 15 amino acids. V was clipped by 0 bases and J by 2 bases; unmatched bases: 0. Germline-derived CDR1 and CDR2 are SGHDT and YYEEEE. In DNA form, the CDR3 reads TGTGCCAGCAGCTTGGGGACTAGCGCCTACAATGAGCAGTTCTTC. It yields the protein CASSLGTSAYNEQFF.

This clone was seen more than once but under ten times. V usage is TRBV27 and J usage is TRBJ2-7; 11 positions agree with TRBD2. With 6 bases clipped from V and 3 bases from J, the junction kept 4 bases outside the gene matches. CDR3 length: 14 residues. The V gene's germline CDR1 is MNHEY and CDR2 SMNVEV (reference sequence). The CDR3 bases are TGTGCCAGCAGCGAAACTAGCGGGAGCTACGAGCAGTACTTC. Its translation: CASSETSGSYEQYF.

This chain uses TRBV27 with TRBJ2-1; 14 bases agree with TRBD2. Germline V CDR1 and CDR2: MNHEY, SMNVEV (reference sequence). Losses at the gene ends were 2 bases for V and 7 bases for J; bases not matched to a gene: 1. The CDR3 is made up of 15 amino acids. The CDR3 spells CASSLGLAGGNEQFF. CDR3 sequence (DNA): TGTGCCAGCAGTTTAGGACTAGCGGGAGGAAATGAGCAGTTCTTC.

Turning to this clone: Other DNA variants within this sample encode the same CDR3. J is TRBJ1-2 and V is TRBV4-3; 9 bases agree with TRBD1. CDR1 is LGHNA, CDR2 YSLEER, per germline. The CDR3 extends over 13 amino acids. Unmatched junction bases numbered 2, after V lost 1 base and J lost 8 bases. The CDR3 loop reads CASSQVQGAGYTF. The DNA of the CDR3 is TGCGCCAGCAGCCAAGTACAGGGGGCCGGCTACACCTTC.

The rearrangement links TRBV6-5 to TRBJ1-1; 7 nucleotides match TRBD1. CDR1 MNHEY and CDR2 SVGAGI come from the germline V gene. V lost 5 bases, J lost 4 bases, and 4 bases stayed unmatched. This CDR3 is built from 13 residues. Here the CDR3 reads CASSRGRGTEAFF. The CDR3 coding sequence is TGTGCCAGCAGTAGGGGGCGCGGCACTGAAGCTTTCTTT.

In its sample, this clone was seen a few times. V usage is TRBV30 and J usage is TRBJ1-3, with D maybe TRBD1 (5 bases). V was clipped by 8 bases and J by 2 bases, with 13 bases between them. The CDR3 contains 13 residues. CDR1 and CDR2 (germline): GTSNPN, SVGIG (reference sequence). The CDR3 spells CAGLWGAGNTIYF. CDR3 coding DNA: TGTGCCGGCCTTTGGGGGGCTGGAAACACCATATATTTT.

CDR3 loop: CASSIGRRLAGGPSTGELFF. CDR3 bases: TGTGCCAGTAGTATAGGCCGTCGACTAGCGGGAGGGCCCAGCACCGGGGAGCTGTTTTTT. This chain links TRBV19 with TRBJ2-2, with TRBD2 identical over 14 bases. The CDR3 contains 20 residues. From germline, CDR1 is LNHDA and CDR2 SQIVND (reference sequence). With V trimmed by 1 base and J by 4 bases, 11 bases remained unmatched.

The gene calls are TRBV4-1 and TRBJ1-6; possibly TRBD1 for D (5 bases). In germline, CDR1 is MGHRA, CDR2 YSYEKL. Trimming shortened V by 2 bases and J by 2 bases, and 16 bases separated the two germline ends. This CDR3 has 18 amino acids. The CDR3 is CASSQQLPGGAYNSPLHF. DNA for the CDR3: TGCGCCAGCAGCCAACAATTACCGGGGGGGGCCTATAATTCACCCCTCCACTTT.